This TCR beta chain stems from a study of monozygotic twins with inflammatory bowel disease. TCRdb reprocessed the 5' RACE reads and reports one entry per CDR3 protein, with no DNA. The table lists 150,000 to 200,000 distinct CDR3 sequences. Sequencing used blood. The origin of this receptor is a human donor with ulcerative colitis or Crohn's disease, or a healthy co-twin of an affected twin (not recorded which).

This chain's CDR3 is CATSDFKPGPQSYEQYF. This sequence joins TRBV24-1 and TRBJ2-7. Germline CDR1 KGHDR, CDR2 SFDVKD. CDR3 length equals 17 residues.